This record covers a single TCR beta chain. Its antigen remains unidentified. At survey level, the immunoSEQ assay was run in its v3.0 version. Per-sample targets for sequencing were 40,000-50,000 T-cell genomes. TCRdb's table, derived via immunoSEQ multiplex PCR, lists solely in-frame clones and lacks some. The sample holds approximately 25,000 clones; 80% to 90% are singletons and the top ten take around 15%. Before DNA extraction, roughly 0.85-10 million cryopreserved PBMC were held in the samples. This entry belongs to a study of long-term antiretroviral therapy in people with HIV. Study-level points and caveats: ART was followed by higher diversity that remained below transplant donor controls. Information pertaining to ART adherence, viral resistance or therapeutic modifications was not obtained.

The CDR3 totals 14 residues. V lost 0 bases to trimming and J lost 7 bases, with 8 bases between them. Germline assignment: CDR1 SGHRS and CDR2 YFSETQ. The origin of this receptor is a man over 45 with HIV. The genes are TRBV5-1 and TRBJ1-6; D is uncertain. The sample was unsorted PBMCs, taken 1.2 years after starting antiretroviral therapy. The CDR3 sequence: CASSLEKLNSPLHF. The CDR3 DNA follows: TGCGCCAGCAGCTTGGAAAAACTAAATTCACCCCTCCACTTT. Full variable domain (missing parts from reference TRBV5-1 and TRBJ1-6): KAGVTQTPRYLIKTRGQQVTLSCSPISGHRSVSWYQQTPGQGLQFLFEYFSETQRNKGNFPGRFSGRQFSNSRSEMNVSTLELGDSALYLCASSLEKLNSPLHFGNGTRLTVT.